Sequencing of this T cell receptor beta chain was carried out in a study of shared clonotypes between healthy human individuals. Germline lookup yields CDR1 SGHTA and CDR2 FQGNSA. CDR3 length equals 14 residues. Trimming at V came to 4 bases and at J to 5 bases, leaving 5 bases not matched to a gene. Profiled with immunoSEQ multiplex PCR; TCRdb holds only in-frame clones, not every one. Here the sample spans about 1.1 million clones, around three quarters being singletons. Concerning this clone itself: Its cognate antigen is unknown.

The study's findings and limits: Naive subsets tended to show greater estimated richness than memory subsets. Sorted-subset samples were not fully sequenced, rarefaction indicated. When naive CD4 clonotypes were compared across a handful of donors, 4% to 6.5% were shared.

The clonotype was recovered from a man aged 18 to 29 in good health. Some clones in this sample may be carry-over from other donors' samples. This rearrangement joins TRBV7-2 to TRBJ2-7, with 10 bases fitting TRBD2. Sequencing was carried out using memory CD4+ T cells from PBMCs. The subset denotes: CD45RA-negative fraction. CDR3 amino acids: CASSWGLAFNEQYF. In DNA form, the CDR3 reads TGTGCCAGCAGCTGGGGACTAGCGTTTAACGAGCAGTACTTC.